Listed below are T cell receptor beta chains from one sample, sequenced in a study of blood T cell repertoires in COVID-19. The table came from immunoSEQ multiplex PCR; TCRdb's copy has only in-frame clones and leaves some out. Here the sample spans under 200,000 clones, 80% to 85% being singletons. The sequenced material came from peripheral blood. The receptors were gathered from a woman of 80 years or more with active or convalescent COVID-19. Both conserved end residues are part of each CDR3. Each record gives: D gene, J gene, clone size, V gene, CDR3 DNA, CDR3 protein. D genes are given only for firm matches. Expanded clones get a size class; other rows say once, few or many, or leave the size out.

TRBD1 TRBJ2-3 NA TRBV24-1 TGTGCCACCAGTGCCCGAAACAGGGGCGACCCCTACGGCACAGATACGCAGTATTTT CATSARNRGDPYGTDTQYF
TRBD2 TRBJ2-5 NA TRBV6-5 TGTGCCAGCAGTTACTCGGGGACTAGCTACGAAGAGACCCAGTACTTC CASSYSGTSYEETQYF
NA TRBJ2-5 few TRBV6-6 TGTGCCAGCAGTTATTCGGAGACCCAGTACTTC CASSYSETQYF
TRBD1 TRBJ1-6 NA TRBV5-4 TGTGCCAGCAGCTTGGGAGGACAGGGACTTTCACCCCTCCACTTT CASSLGGQGLSPLHF
TRBD1 TRBJ2-1 NA TRBV4-3 TGCGCCAGCAGCCAGGGGACAGGGGTCTACAATGAGCAGTTCTTC CASSQGTGVYNEQFF
NA TRBJ1-6 NA TRBV7-8 TGTGCCAGCAGCCGAGACAGGAGCTCACCCCTCCACTTT CASSRDRSSPLHF
TRBD2 TRBJ2-7 NA TRBV6-5 TGTGCCAGCAGGAACGGGGGGGCGTCCTACGAGCAGTACTTC CASRNGGASYEQYF
TRBD1 TRBJ1-4 NA TRBV6-1 TGTGCCAGCAGTGACGGGACAGGTAGAGAAAAACTGTTTTTT CASSDGTGREKLFF
TRBD1 TRBJ1-4 NA TRBV19 TGTGCCAGTTCCCGAGGGACAGAAATCAATGAAAAACTGTTTTTT CASSRGTEINEKLFF
NA TRBJ1-5 NA TRBV6-5 TGTGCCAGCAGTCCCGACGGGAACACCGAACAGCCCCAGCATTTT CASSPDGNTEQPQHF
NA TRBJ2-6 NA TRBV7-2 TGTGCCAGCAGCTTACGACCCACAGGTCTCTCTGGGGCCAACGTCCTGACTTTC CASSLRPTGLSGANVLTF
NA TRBJ1-1 NA TRBV11-3 TGTGCCAGCAGCCCCAAGACAGTGAACACTGAAGCTTTCTTT CASSPKTVNTEAFF
TRBD1 TRBJ2-1 NA TRBV7-7 TGTGCTAGCAGCTTAGGACAGGGGGTCAGTGAGCAGTTCTTC CASSLGQGVSEQFF
NA TRBJ1-5 NA TRBV5-1 TGCGCCAGCAGCTTGGGAACGGGGGGCGGCAATCAGCCCCAGCATTTT CASSLGTGGGNQPQHF
NA TRBJ1-3 NA TRBV5-7 TGTGCCAGCAGCTTGGGAAGAGGCTCTGGAAACACCATATATTTT CASSLGRGSGNTIYF
NA TRBJ1-2 NA TRBV27 TGTGCCAGCAGCCAAGTGGGGCGGGGGGCGAGTGTTGGTGGCTACACCTTC CASSQVGRGASVGGYTF
NA TRBJ1-3 NA TRBV9 TGTGCCAGCACCCAGGGGACTGGAAACACCATATATTTT CASTQGTGNTIYF
NA TRBJ2-2 NA TRBV14 TGTGCCAGCAGCCCAGCCGGGACTCACACCGGGGAGCTGTTTTTT CASSPAGTHTGELFF
NA TRBJ1-3 NA TRBV20-1 TGCAGTGCTAGTGTCCGGGGGGGCGGATTGGCTGGAAACACCATATATTTT CSASVRGGGLAGNTIYF
NA TRBJ2-7 NA TRBV11-1 TGTGCCAGCAGCCAAGGGGCAGGGTTCTCCGAGCAGTACTTC CASSQGAGFSEQYF
TRBD1 TRBJ1-2 NA TRBV7-2 TGTGCCAGCAGCTTAGGGGACAGCCGAGGCTATGGCTACACCTTC CASSLGDSRGYGYTF
NA TRBJ1-2 NA TRBV4-3 TGCGCCAGCAGCCAAGATCGGGGGGCGAACTATGGCTACACCTTC CASSQDRGANYGYTF
NA TRBJ1-3 NA TRBV19 TGTGCCAGTAGTACCGACACGGGAAACACCATATATTTT CASSTDTGNTIYF
TRBD1 TRBJ1-1 NA TRBV7-8 TGTGCCAGCAGCCAGGGGGGGGGCCCCGGTTTCTTT CASSQGGGPGFF
NA TRBJ2-6 NA TRBV4-1 TGCGCCAGCAGCCAACAGGCCGCTGGGGCCAACGTCCTGACTTTC CASSQQAAGANVLTF
NA TRBJ2-6 NA TRBV18 TGTGCCAGCTCACCAGAGGAGTCTGGGGCCAACGTCCTGACTTTC CASSPEESGANVLTF